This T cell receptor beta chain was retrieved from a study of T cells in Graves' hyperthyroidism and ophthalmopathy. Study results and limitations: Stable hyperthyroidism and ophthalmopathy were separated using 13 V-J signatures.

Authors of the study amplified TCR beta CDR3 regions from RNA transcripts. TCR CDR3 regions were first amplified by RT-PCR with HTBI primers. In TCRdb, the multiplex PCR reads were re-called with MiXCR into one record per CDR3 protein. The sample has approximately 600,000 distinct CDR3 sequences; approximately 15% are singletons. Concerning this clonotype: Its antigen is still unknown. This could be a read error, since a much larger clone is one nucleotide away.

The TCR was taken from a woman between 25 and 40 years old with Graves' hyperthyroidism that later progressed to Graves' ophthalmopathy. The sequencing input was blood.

As DNA, the CDR3 is TGTGCCAGCACTTCTACTAAAGGATATCCACCCAACTTT. Its protein product is CASTSTKGYPPNF. The chain joins TRBV12-3 or TRBV12-4 to TRBJ1-6, with D unclear. The CDR3 runs to 13 residues.